Listed below are T cell receptor beta chains from one sample, sequenced in a study of blood T cell repertoires in COVID-19. Only in-frame clones appear in the TCRdb table, and some are missing; sequencing was by immunoSEQ multiplex PCR. The top ten clones hold roughly 1.4% of a sample with 400,000 or so clones, about nine tenths of them seen once. The sample was peripheral blood. Receptors originate from a woman aged 40 to 50 with COVID-19, enrolled during active disease. The CDR3 runs from the conserved cysteine through the conserved F or W. A D gene is named only where the DNA matches it firmly. Size tells how often a clone was seen (once, few, many) or the class of an expanded clone, and some rows leave it out.

size	V	J	D	CDR3	DNA
-	TRBV9	TRBJ1-4	-	CASSVVGDGEKLFF	TGTGCCAGCAGCGTAGTAGGGGATGGTGAAAAACTGTTTTTT
-	TRBV10-3	TRBJ1-4	-	CAISGNPRGGRLNEKLFF	TGTGCCATCAGTGGAAACCCTCGGGGGGGGCGCCTTAATGAAAAACTGTTTTTT
-	TRBV19	TRBJ2-5	-	CASSIDGQGGETQYF	TGTGCCAGTAGTATAGATGGGCAGGGAGGAGAGACCCAGTACTTC
-	TRBV19	TRBJ2-6	TRBD1	CASSTTLIRDSPFSGANVLTF	TGTGCCAGTAGTACCACCTTAATCCGGGACAGTCCCTTCTCTGGGGCCAACGTCCTGACTTTC
-	TRBV7-6	TRBJ2-2	-	CASRANRESGTTNTGELFF	TGTGCCAGCAGGGCCAACAGGGAGTCGGGGACGACGAACACCGGGGAGCTGTTTTTT
-	TRBV9	TRBJ1-3	-	CASSVASSSGNTIYF	TGTGCCAGCAGCGTAGCGAGTAGCTCTGGAAACACCATATATTTT
-	TRBV6-4	TRBJ1-1	-	CASSVDRRNTEAFF	TGTGCCAGCAGTGTAGACAGGAGGAACACTGAAGCTTTCTTT
-	TRBV27	TRBJ2-7	TRBD2	CASSLGLAGFRQYF	TGTGCCAGCAGTTTGGGACTAGCGGGTTTTCGGCAGTACTTC
-	TRBV19	TRBJ2-7	TRBD1	CASSSGTGVYEQYF	TGTGCCAGTAGTTCCGGGACAGGGGTCTACGAGCAGTACTTC
-	TRBV7-6	TRBJ1-1	-	CASSITVNTEAFF	TGTGCCAGCAGCATCACAGTGAACACTGAAGCTTTCTTT
-	TRBV11-2	TRBJ2-3	-	CASSSRPRLGVVSDTQYF	TGTGCCAGCAGCTCCCGTCCTAGATTGGGAGTAGTTTCCGATACGCAGTATTTT
-	TRBV12-5	TRBJ2-1	-	CASGLPSSAVSYNEQFF	TGTGCTAGTGGTTTGCCGTCTTCGGCGGTCTCCTACAATGAGCAGTTCTTC
-	TRBV5-1	TRBJ1-2	TRBD1	CASSLVDRGYGYTF	TGCGCCAGCAGCTTGGTGGACAGGGGCTATGGCTACACCTTC
-	TRBV12-3/TRBV12-4	TRBJ2-7	-	CASSPGVSYEQYF	TGTGCCAGCAGTCCGGGAGTAAGCTACGAGCAGTACTTC
-	TRBV5-1	TRBJ1-3	TRBD1	CASSLGQGGDTIYF	TGCGCCAGCAGCTTAGGACAGGGAGGAGACACCATATATTTT
few	TRBV5-4	TRBJ2-2	-	CASSQESGANTGELFF	TGTGCCAGCAGCCAAGAGTCGGGGGCGAACACCGGGGAGCTGTTTTTT
-	TRBV27	TRBJ1-1	-	CASSSVSSEAFF	TGTGCCAGCAGTTCCGTCTCCTCTGAAGCTTTCTTT
-	TRBV5-5	TRBJ2-4	TRBD1	CASSQTGLTKNIQYF	TGTGCCAGCAGCCAGACAGGGTTAACCAAAAACATTCAGTACTTC
few	TRBV19	TRBJ1-1	TRBD1	CASTRTQGGTEAFF	TGTGCCAGCACCCGGACGCAGGGGGGCACTGAAGCTTTCTTT
-	TRBV9	TRBJ2-3	TRBD2	CASSVGALAGGSDTQYF	TGTGCCAGCAGCGTAGGTGCACTAGCGGGTGGATCAGATACGCAGTATTTT
-	TRBV2	TRBJ2-2	TRBD2	CASSYLAGQNSGELFF	TGTGCCAGCAGTTACCTAGCGGGACAAAATTCCGGGGAGCTGTTTTTT
-	TRBV2	TRBJ1-4	-	CASSEWTAYEKLFF	TGTGCCAGCAGTGAGTGGACAGCGTATGAAAAACTGTTTTTT
-	TRBV24-1	TRBJ1-6	-	CASTGVLLHF	TGTGCCAGTACGGGGGTGTTGCTCCACTTT
few	TRBV2	TRBJ1-1	-	CASRDINLAGTPNTEAFF	TGTGCCAGCAGGGACATCAATCTGGCCGGGACACCGAACACTGAAGCTTTCTTT
-	TRBV7-2	TRBJ1-4	-	CASSAGVGEKLFF	TGTGCCAGCAGCGCAGGGGTAGGAGAAAAACTGTTTTTT
-	TRBV6-9	TRBJ1-1	TRBD1	CAKTGQGAKTEAFF	TGTGCCAAAACCGGACAGGGGGCGAAGACTGAAGCTTTCTTT
-	TRBV7-9	TRBJ2-7	-	CASSFTQGYEQYF	TGTGCCAGCAGCTTTACACAGGGTTACGAGCAGTACTTC
-	TRBV9	TRBJ2-1	-	CASSLGGWSSYNEQFF	TGTGCCAGCAGCTTGGGGGGTTGGAGCTCCTACAATGAGCAGTTCTTC
few	TRBV6-5	TRBJ2-7	-	CASSYSPGETYEQYF	TGTGCCAGCAGTTACTCGCCAGGGGAGACCTACGAGCAGTACTTC
-	TRBV3-1/TRBV3-2	TRBJ1-1	-	CASSQGHLAEAFF	TGTGCCAGCAGCCAAGGGCATCTTGCTGAAGCTTTCTTT
-	TRBV27	TRBJ2-1	-	CASSLMRAGEQFF	TGTGCCAGCAGTTTGATGAGGGCGGGTGAGCAGTTCTTC
-	TRBV12-3/TRBV12-4	TRBJ1-2	-	CASSLAGGYGYTF	TGTGCCAGCAGTTTAGCAGGGGGCTATGGCTACACCTTC
-	TRBV27	TRBJ2-7	TRBD2	CASSPPLAGGTEQYF	TGTGCCAGCAGTCCCCCACTAGCGGGAGGAACCGAGCAGTACTTC
-	TRBV24-1	TRBJ2-1	-	CATSPAGYNEQFF	TGTGCCACCAGTCCCGCAGGTTACAATGAGCAGTTCTTC
-	TRBV5-1	TRBJ2-2	-	CASSTEPVSSGELFF	TGCGCCAGCAGCACGGAGCCCGTATCTTCCGGGGAGCTGTTTTTT
few	TRBV28	TRBJ1-5	-	CASKRRQGLGQPQHF	TGTGCCAGCAAGAGAAGGCAGGGGCTGGGTCAGCCCCAGCATTTT
-	TRBV5-4	TRBJ2-7	TRBD1	CASSSHKTGNYEQYF	TGTGCCAGCAGCTCGCATAAGACAGGGAACTACGAGCAGTACTTC